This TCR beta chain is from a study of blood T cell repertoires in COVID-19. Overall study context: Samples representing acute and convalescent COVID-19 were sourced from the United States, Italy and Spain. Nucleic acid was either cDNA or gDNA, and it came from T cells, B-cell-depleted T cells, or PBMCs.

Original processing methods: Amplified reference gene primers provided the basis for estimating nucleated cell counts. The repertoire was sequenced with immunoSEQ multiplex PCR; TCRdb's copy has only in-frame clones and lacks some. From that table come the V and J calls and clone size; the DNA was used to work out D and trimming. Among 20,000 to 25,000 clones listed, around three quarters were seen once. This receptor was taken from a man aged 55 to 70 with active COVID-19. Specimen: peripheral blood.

This CDR3 reads CASTQGVGTEAFF. The CDR3 DNA reads TGTGCCAGCACGCAGGGGGTGGGCACTGAAGCTTTCTTT. This sequence joins TRBV12-3 or TRBV12-4 and TRBJ1-1; 7 nucleotides agree with TRBD1. The CDR3 has 13 residues. V dropped 7 bases and J dropped 4; count of bases not matched to a gene: 6.